This T cell receptor beta chain is drawn from a study of blood T cell repertoires in COVID-19. Overall study context: Acute and convalescent COVID-19 samples came from the United States, Italy and Spain. PBMCs, B-cell-depleted T cells, or T cells provided the cDNA or gDNA that made up the material.

Original analysis: How many nucleated cells were present was estimated from reference gene primer amplification. The table came from immunoSEQ multiplex PCR; TCRdb's copy has only in-frame clones and leaves some out. That table furnishes V, J and clone size, whereas the DNA furnished D and trimming. The sample includes 130,000 or so clones, around 89% of them seen just once. J lost 7 bases, V lost 2 bases, and 4 bases had no gene match. This CDR3 is built from 14 residues. Per the germline V gene, CDR1 is KGHSH and CDR2 is LQKENI. This TCR derives from a man aged 50-59 years with active or convalescent COVID-19. Sample: peripheral blood. V usage is TRBV18 and J usage is TRBJ2-1, with 8 bases aligning to TRBD2. The CDR3 protein is CASSPSTSGNEQFF. CDR3 in DNA: TGTGCCAGCTCACCAAGTACTAGCGGTAATGAGCAGTTCTTC.